The 17 T cell receptor beta chains listed next were all sequenced from one sample in a study of PD-1 blockade in mismatch repair-deficient tumors. Sequenced by immunoSEQ multiplex PCR; TCRdb stores in-frame clones only, minus some. The repertoire holds 76,000 or so clones, with approximately 80% as singletons. The source was peripheral blood, collected 44 weeks after starting pembrolizumab. The receptors here all came from an adult with mismatch repair-deficient cancer.

This clone was seen only a few times. The rearrangement uses TRBV14 and TRBJ2-7; no clear D gene. CDR3 length: 13 amino acids. Germline V gives CDR1 SGHDN, CDR2 FVKESK. Trimming removed 4 bases from V and 0 bases from J, with 7 bases in between. CDR3 amino acids: CASSPTNSYEQYF. The CDR3 DNA is TGTGCCAGCAGCCCGACGAACTCCTACGAGCAGTACTTC.

The chain joins TRBV2 to TRBJ2-5; TRBD1 might be the D (6 bases). The CDR3 has 17 residues. Deletions cut 2 bases from V and 3 bases from J, with 19 bases between. Germline-derived CDR1 and CDR2 are SNHLY and FYNNEI. CDR3 nucleotide sequence: TGTGCCAGCAGTGAATTAGGGGGAACTGGTCTTAAAGAGACCCAGTACTTC. It yields the protein CASSELGGTGLKETQYF.

The chain uses TRBV2 and TRBJ2-7; a weak D match, TRBD2 (7 bases). The CDR3 is 16 residues long. Germline V lookup: CDR1 SNHLY, CDR2 FYNNEI. Trimming removed 6 bases from V and 3 bases from J, with 21 bases in between. CDR3 sequence reads: CASSLTARGANYEQYF. DNA for the CDR3: TGTGCCAGCAGCCTAACCGCTCGGGGGGCTAACTACGAGCAGTACTTC.

This chain joins TRBV6-6 and TRBJ1-4, with TRBD1 as a possible D gene (6 bases). This CDR3 is built from 14 residues. Germline V CDR1 and CDR2: MNHNY, SVGAGI (reference sequence). Trimming removed 7 bases from V and 4 bases from J, with 13 bases in between. CDR3 sequence: CASTAQGINEKLFF. DNA for the CDR3: TGTGCCAGCACTGCCCAGGGGATTAATGAAAAACTGTTTTTT.

This clone was observed a handful of times. The rearrangement links TRBV27 to TRBJ1-1; D gene unclear. Germline V gene sequence: CDR1 MNHEY, CDR2 SMNVEV (reference sequence). The CDR3 totals 12 residues. The CDR3 coding sequence is TGTGTTTCACTTGAGGGAAGCACTGAAGCTTTCTTT. It is translated as CVSLEGSTEAFF.

The chain is built from TRBV4-1 and TRBJ2-2; 7 bases fit TRBD2. Looked up from germline, CDR1 is MGHRA and CDR2 is YSYEKL. The ends lost 0 bases at V and 6 bases at J; junction bases unmatched: 7. The CDR3 totals 16 residues. CDR3 protein: CASSQEGGRGAGELFF. The CDR3 DNA is TGCGCCAGCAGCCAAGAGGGCGGGAGAGGGGCCGGGGAGCTGTTTTTT.

The CDR3 reads CASSYSGTGLYEQYF. The CDR3 DNA reads TGTGCCAGCAGTTACTCCGGGACAGGGCTCTACGAGCAGTACTTC. The gene calls are TRBV6-6 and TRBJ2-7; 9 positions match TRBD1. V trimming: 0 bases; J trimming: 3 bases; junction bases outside the gene matches: 3. The CDR3 length is 15 residues. CDR1 is MNHNY and CDR2 is SVGAGI in the germline V gene (reference sequence).

J is TRBJ1-1 and V is TRBV7-8; D call uncertain. With 8 bases removed from V and 1 base from J, the gap between germline ends came to 8 bases. There are 12 residues in the CDR3. Germline V gene sequence: CDR1 SGHVS, CDR2 FQNEAQ. This CDR3 is CASAKSNTEAFF. CDR3 sequence (DNA): TGTGCCAGCGCAAAATCGAACACTGAAGCTTTCTTT.

The chain joins TRBV7-2 to TRBJ2-7; 11 nucleotides align to TRBD2. The germline V gene has CDR1 SGHTA and CDR2 FQGNSA. The CDR3 runs to 15 residues. The V gene end was trimmed by 4 bases and the J gene end by 12 bases; junction bases not matched to a gene: 14. The CDR3 loop reads CASSSGLADPTEGYF. The CDR3 region has the DNA TGTGCCAGCAGCTCGGGACTAGCGGATCCTACGGAGGGGTACTTC.

This chain links TRBV9 with TRBJ2-3; 10 nucleotides agree with TRBD2. The V and J ends lost 4 bases and 5 bases, in that order; junction bases with no gene match: 10. CDR3 length: 16 amino acids. Germline assignment: CDR1 SGDLS and CDR2 YYNGEE. The CDR3, as DNA: TGTGCCAGCAGCTATCGGACTAGCGGAGGGGAAGATACGCAGTATTTT. Translated: CASSYRTSGGEDTQYF.

CDR3 sequence (DNA): TGTGCCAGCAGCTTCCAGTGGGCCGCTGGGCCCCAGCATTTT. Translation gives CASSFQWAAGPQHF. The rearrangement links TRBV7-9 to TRBJ1-5; D remains unclear. CDR1 is SEHNR and CDR2 is FQNEAQ in the germline V gene (reference sequence). The CDR3 sequence is 14 residues long. Trimming removed 3 bases from V and 9 bases from J, with 15 bases in between.

V gene TRBV7-3 combines with J gene TRBJ2-1; 7 bases line up with TRBD2. The V and J ends lost 2 bases and 3 bases, in that order; junction bases with no gene match: 4. Germline V gene data show CDR1 as SGHTA and CDR2 as FQGTGA. The CDR3 runs 15 residues. In DNA form, the CDR3 reads TGTGCCAGCAGCTTAGGGCTAGCGGACTACAATGAGCAGTTCTTC. This gives the protein CASSLGLADYNEQFF.

This clone has only a few counts. The rearrangement joins TRBV11-3 to TRBJ1-1; possible D gene TRBD1, 5 bases. Germline V gene data show CDR1 as SGHNT and CDR2 as YENEEA. There are 13 residues in the CDR3. Trimming left V 3 bases short and J 5 bases short, with 10 bases between. The chain's CDR3 is CASSLQGLTEAFF. The DNA for the CDR3 is TGTGCCAGCAGCTTGCAGGGTCTGACTGAAGCTTTCTTT.

V usage is TRBV6-5 and J usage is TRBJ2-2; no clear D gene. CDR1 is MNHEY, CDR2 SVGAGI, per germline. V lost 0 bases and J 7 bases, leaving 9 bases between the germline ends. The CDR3 totals 14 residues. For the CDR3, the DNA is TGTGCCAGCAGTTACTCGAACTCCTTCGGGGAGCTGTTTTTT. Protein product: CASSYSNSFGELFF.

The rearrangement uses TRBV7-8 and TRBJ1-5; D not certain. Germline CDR1 reads SGHVS; CDR2 reads FQNEAQ. The germline V and J ends were trimmed by 1 base and 2 bases, with 9 bases remaining between them. This CDR3 comprises 15 residues. Here the CDR3 DNA reads TGTGCCAGCAGCTTAGAAGGCGGGCGCAATCAGCCCCAGCATTTT. It encodes CASSLEGGRNQPQHF.

The V call is TRBV9, the J call TRBJ2-7, with D unclear. Trimming left V 0 bases short and J 4 bases short, with 14 bases between. The germline gives CDR1 SGDLS, CDR2 YYNGEE. The CDR3 is 15 residues long. CDR3 sequence (DNA): TGTGCCAGCAGCGTAGGCCCGGATCAAGCTTACGAGCAGTACTTC. This sequence encodes CASSVGPDQAYEQYF.

This clone appeared a single time. The chain links TRBV5-4 to TRBJ2-3; a possible D gene is TRBD2 (6 bases). CDR3 size: 15 residues. Germline V lookup: CDR1 SGHNT, CDR2 YYREEE (reference sequence). The V gene lost 0 bases and the J gene lost 3 bases, with 11 bases spanning the gap. Written as DNA, the CDR3 is TGTGCCAGCAGCTTGGGACTGGGAGGAACAGATACGCAGTATTTT. This sequence encodes CASSLGLGGTDTQYF.